This is a list of T cell receptor beta chains from one sample in a study of cytomegalovirus exposure and HLA in healthy donors. Assay: immunoSEQ multiplex PCR; the TCRdb copy retains only in-frame clones and omits some. The sample consists of under 140,000 clones, around 85% of them appearing once. Source material: PBMCs. Source of these receptors: a man aged 25 to 40 in good health and CMV-seropositive. CDR3s include the opening cysteine and the closing phenylalanine or tryptophan. D genes are given only for firm matches. The listing skips clone size in some rows; elsewhere it reads once, few, many or a size class.

TRBJ2-1,-,TRBV14,once,TGTGCCAGCAGCCAGGGGACACCCCAAAACAATGAGCAGTTCTTC,CASSQGTPQNNEQFF
TRBJ2-3,-,TRBV5-1,-,TGCGCCAGCAGTTGGCTTTTGGCAGATACGCAGTATTTT,CASSWLLADTQYF
TRBJ2-5,TRBD2,TRBV4-2,few,TGTGCCAGCAGCCCAGGGACTAGCGGGGGGTATCGCCAAGAGACCCAGTACTTC,CASSPGTSGGYRQETQYF
TRBJ2-7,-,TRBV10-3,-,TGTGCCATCAGTCCGGACAAAATGGGAGGTTCCTCCTACGAGCAGTACTTC,CAISPDKMGGSSYEQYF
TRBJ1-2,TRBD1,TRBV5-6,-,TGTGCCAGCAGCTTCAGGGGGCGGGTCCATAGCTACACCTTC,CASSFRGRVHSYTF
TRBJ1-2,-,TRBV6-1,few,TGTGCCAGCCGGGGTGGGGGGAACTATGGCTACACCTTC,CASRGGGNYGYTF
TRBJ2-3,TRBD2,TRBV27,-,TGTGCCAGCAGTTATACGGGGGGAGTTGGCCCAGATACGCAGTATTTT,CASSYTGGVGPDTQYF
TRBJ2-2,TRBD2,TRBV19,-,TGTGCCAGTAGTATAGAAGGTAGCGGGGGGCCCGACACCGGGGAGCTGTTTTTT,CASSIEGSGGPDTGELFF
TRBJ2-1,TRBD2,TRBV5-1,-,TGCGCCAGCAGCTTGTGGCGGGGGGTCTCCTACAATGAGCAGTTCTTC,CASSLWRGVSYNEQFF
TRBJ1-3,-,TRBV29-1,-,TGCAGCGTATGGGGAGATGGAAACACCATATATTTT,CSVWGDGNTIYF
TRBJ1-6,-,TRBV6-1,-,TGTGCCAGCAGTGGATCAAACAGGGTTCCAGGGTTCTATAATTCACCCCTCCACTTT,CASSGSNRVPGFYNSPLHF
TRBJ2-3,TRBD1,TRBV15,-,TGTGCCACCAGCAGAAAGACAGGGACCGGCACAGATACGCAGTATTTT,CATSRKTGTGTDTQYF
TRBJ2-5,-,TRBV7-7,-,TGTGCCAGCAGCTTAGGCCTTAGCCCCGGGGAGACCCAGTACTTC,CASSLGLSPGETQYF
TRBJ2-5,-,TRBV7-9,-,TGTGCCAGCAGCTCCCCACAGGGACCCCAGTACTTC,CASSSPQGPQYF
TRBJ2-2,TRBD2,TRBV9,-,TGTGCCAGCAGCGGGAGGACTAGCGGGGCGAACACCGGGGAGCTGTTTTTT,CASSGRTSGANTGELFF
TRBJ1-3,-,TRBV30,-,TGTGCCTGGAGTTCGGGGATCTCTGGAAACACCATATATTTT,CAWSSGISGNTIYF
TRBJ1-6,-,TRBV5-4,-,TGTGCCAGCAGCCAGGACATCCAGAGCTCCTATAATTCACCCCTCCACTTT,CASSQDIQSSYNSPLHF
TRBJ2-1,-,TRBV7-2,-,TGTGCCAGCAGCTTAGTTTCTGGGGAGCGTGAGCAGTTCTTC,CASSLVSGEREQFF
TRBJ2-7,TRBD1,TRBV27,-,TGTGCCAGCAGTTTAGGCTCATTGGGACAGGGTTACGAGCAGTACTTC,CASSLGSLGQGYEQYF
TRBJ2-3,TRBD2,TRBV5-1,once,TGCGCCAGCTCTAGCGGGGGGATCACAGATACGCAGTATTTT,CASSSGGITDTQYF
TRBJ1-2,TRBD1,TRBV4-2,-,TGTGCCAGCAGCCAAGAACCCGGACAGGGGGTGCAGAACTATGGCTACACCTTC,CASSQEPGQGVQNYGYTF
TRBJ2-2,TRBD1,TRBV4-1,-,TGCGCCAGCAGCTTTTTGGCGGCAGGGGGACGAACCGGGGAGCTGTTTTTT,CASSFLAAGGRTGELFF
TRBJ2-3,-,TRBV4-2,-,TGTGCCAGCACCTCAAACGGGGGGCCGAATGGGGATACGCAGTATTTT,CASTSNGGPNGDTQYF
TRBJ1-1,-,TRBV5-1,-,TGCGCCAGCAGCTTGGGGGGGGGCCTCCCAGGGCCGGACACTGAAGCTTTCTTT,CASSLGGGLPGPDTEAFF
TRBJ2-2,-,TRBV6-5,-,TGTGCCAGCAGTTACTCGGGCGGGACCGGGGAGCTGTTTTTT,CASSYSGGTGELFF
TRBJ1-2,-,TRBV5-4,-,TGTGCCAGCAGCTTGGGGCCGACAGTTAACTATGGCTACACCTTC,CASSLGPTVNYGYTF
TRBJ2-7,-,TRBV27,-,TGTGCCAGCAGTTTGACCCCGGGACTCAAGACACAGGAGCAGTACTTC,CASSLTPGLKTQEQYF
TRBJ2-6,TRBD1,TRBV7-9,-,TGTGCCAGCAGCTTTACTGGGACAGGCGTCTCTGGGGCCAACGTCCTGACTTTC,CASSFTGTGVSGANVLTF
TRBJ2-7,-,TRBV12-5,-,TGTGCTAGTGGTTTTGGAGTTTCCTACGAGCAGTACTTC,CASGFGVSYEQYF
TRBJ1-1,-,TRBV5-5,few,TGTGCCAGCAGCTTGGCTGGGGAGGACACTGAAGCTTTCTTT,CASSLAGEDTEAFF
TRBJ1-1,-,TRBV15,-,TGTGCCACCAGCATTCCAGGGTCGACCACTGAAGCTTTCTTT,CATSIPGSTTEAFF
TRBJ1-2,TRBD1,TRBV30,-,TGTGCCTGGAGCGCCGGACAGGGAATAAGTGGCTACACCTTC,CAWSAGQGISGYTF
TRBJ1-4,-,TRBV10-3,few,TGTGCCATCAGTGAGCCGGACCAGGGGCATGAAAAACTGTTTTTT,CAISEPDQGHEKLFF
TRBJ2-3,TRBD2,TRBV10-2,few,TGCGCCAGTCAGGGACTAGCGGGCACAGATACGCAGTATTTT,CASQGLAGTDTQYF
TRBJ1-1,-,TRBV7-9,once,TGTGCCAGCAGCACCTGGGAGGGTGAAGCTTTCTTT,CASSTWEGEAFF
TRBJ2-1,-,TRBV19,once,TGTGCCAGTAGTATCGCGACAAACTACAATGAGCAGTTCTTC,CASSIATNYNEQFF
TRBJ2-1,-,TRBV14,once,TGTGCCAGCAGCCTCCCCAGATACAATGAGCAGTTCTTC,CASSLPRYNEQFF
TRBJ2-3,TRBD2,TRBV7-2,-,TGTGCCAGCAGTCGTGCTCAGACTAGCGGGGGGGGCGATACGCAGTATTTT,CASSRAQTSGGGDTQYF
TRBJ2-2,-,TRBV5-5,-,TGTGCCAGCAGTCCTAACACCGGGGAGCTGTTTTTT,CASSPNTGELFF
TRBJ2-5,TRBD2,TRBV5-1,-,TGCGCCAGCAGCAGAGGCGGGGGTGCGGGGGAGACCCAGTACTTC,CASSRGGGAGETQYF
TRBJ2-1,TRBD2,TRBV4-2,-,TGTGCCAGAAGCCAAGCCTCCGGAGCGGGGGTAGGTGAGCAGTTCTTC,CARSQASGAGVGEQFF
TRBJ2-5,-,TRBV29-1,-,TGCAGCGTTGAAGGGACACCGGATGAAGGCCAAGAGACCCAGTACTTC,CSVEGTPDEGQETQYF
TRBJ2-1,TRBD2,TRBV7-2,-,TGTGCCAGCAGCTTAGGGACTAGCTCCCCTGATGAGCAGTTCTTC,CASSLGTSSPDEQFF
TRBJ2-7,TRBD1,TRBV5-4,few,TGTGCCAGCAGCCCAGCCGGGACAGGGACCGAGCAGTACTTC,CASSPAGTGTEQYF
TRBJ2-1,-,TRBV4-3,-,TGCGCCAGCAGCCGAGGGGGGGGGCGGGACTCCTACAATGAGCAGTTCTTC,CASSRGGGRDSYNEQFF
TRBJ2-3,TRBD2,TRBV6-4,-,TGTGCCAGCAGTGTAGCGGCTAGCGGACTCAGTACGCAGTATTTT,CASSVAASGLSTQYF
TRBJ1-4,-,TRBV10-1,-,TGCGCCAGCAGTCATTCCGAGCGTGGGGGGAGCCATGAAAAACTGTTTTTT,CASSHSERGGSHEKLFF
TRBJ1-2,-,TRBV29-1,-,TGCAGCGTTGAAGACAGGGCGGACGGCTACACCTTC,CSVEDRADGYTF
TRBJ2-7,-,TRBV2,-,TGTGCCAGCAGTGAATCGTTATACGAGCAGTACTTC,CASSESLYEQYF
TRBJ1-5,-,TRBV5-5,-,TGTGCCAGCAGCTTGGTGCGGGTCCTCAATCAGCCCCAGCATTTT,CASSLVRVLNQPQHF
TRBJ1-4,-,TRBV2,-,TGTGCCAGCAGTGAAGGCAGGGGAGAGGAAAAACTGTTTTTT,CASSEGRGEEKLFF
TRBJ1-5,-,TRBV19,once,TGTGCCAGTACCTCCCTGGGGGGAGTTCAGCCCCAGCATTTT,CASTSLGGVQPQHF